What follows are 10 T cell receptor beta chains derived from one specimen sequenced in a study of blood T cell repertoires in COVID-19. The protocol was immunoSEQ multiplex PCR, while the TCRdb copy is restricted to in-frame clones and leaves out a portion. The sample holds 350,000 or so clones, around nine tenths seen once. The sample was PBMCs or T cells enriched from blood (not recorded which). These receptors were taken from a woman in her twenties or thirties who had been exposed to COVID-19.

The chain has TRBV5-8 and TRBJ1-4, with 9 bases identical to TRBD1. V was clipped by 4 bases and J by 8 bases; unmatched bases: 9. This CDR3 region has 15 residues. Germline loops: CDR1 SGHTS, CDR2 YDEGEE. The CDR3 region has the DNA TGTGCCAGCAGCAGCAGACAGGGGGTTAAAGAAAAACTGTTTTTT. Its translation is CASSSRQGVKEKLFF.

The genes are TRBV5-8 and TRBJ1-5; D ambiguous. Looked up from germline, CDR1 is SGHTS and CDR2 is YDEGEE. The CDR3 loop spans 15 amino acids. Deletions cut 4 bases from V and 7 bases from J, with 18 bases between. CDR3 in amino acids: CASSPRRDGQQPQHF. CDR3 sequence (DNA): TGTGCCAGCAGCCCACGGAGGGATGGGCAACAGCCCCAGCATTTT.

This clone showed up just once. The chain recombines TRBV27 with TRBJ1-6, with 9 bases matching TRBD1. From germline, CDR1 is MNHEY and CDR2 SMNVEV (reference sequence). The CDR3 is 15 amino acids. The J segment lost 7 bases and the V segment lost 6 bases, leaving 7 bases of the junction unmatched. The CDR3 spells CASRSEGQGNSPLHF. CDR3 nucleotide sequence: TGTGCCAGCAGGAGCGAGGGACAGGGAAATTCACCCCTCCACTTT.

The chain's CDR3 is CASSYSLHRATNEKLFF. CDR3 bases: TGTGCCAGCAGTTACAGCCTCCACAGAGCAACTAATGAAAAACTGTTTTTT. The rearrangement uses TRBV6-2 or TRBV6-3 and TRBJ1-4; no clear D gene. V was shortened by 2 bases and J by 0 bases, with 13 bases between the two germline ends. The CDR3 is 17 amino acids. The germline CDR1 and CDR2 sequences are MNHEY and SVGEGT.

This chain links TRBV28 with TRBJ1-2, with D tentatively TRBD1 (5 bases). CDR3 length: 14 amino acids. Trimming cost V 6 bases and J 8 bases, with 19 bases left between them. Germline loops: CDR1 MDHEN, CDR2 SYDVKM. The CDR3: CASSSPGRGGGYTF. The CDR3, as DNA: TGTGCCAGCAGCTCACCCGGGAGGGGAGGAGGCTACACCTTC.

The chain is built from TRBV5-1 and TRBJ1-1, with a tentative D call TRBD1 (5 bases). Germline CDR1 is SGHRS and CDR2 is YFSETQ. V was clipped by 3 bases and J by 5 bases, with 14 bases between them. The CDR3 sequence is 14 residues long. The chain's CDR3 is CASSSGQGGTEAFF. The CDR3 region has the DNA TGCGCCAGCAGCTCCGGCCAGGGTGGTACTGAAGCTTTCTTT.

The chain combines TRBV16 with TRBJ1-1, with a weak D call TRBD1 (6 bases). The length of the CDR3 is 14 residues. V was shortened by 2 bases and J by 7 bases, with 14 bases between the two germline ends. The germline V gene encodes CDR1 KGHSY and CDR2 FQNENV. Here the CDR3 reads CASSQVDRPGEAFF. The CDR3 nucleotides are TGTGCCAGCAGCCAAGTAGACAGGCCCGGTGAAGCTTTCTTT.

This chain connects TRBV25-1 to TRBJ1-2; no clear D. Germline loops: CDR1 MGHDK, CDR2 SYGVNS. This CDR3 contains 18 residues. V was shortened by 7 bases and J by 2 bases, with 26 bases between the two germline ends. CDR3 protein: CASTPTGSRGFTNYGYTF. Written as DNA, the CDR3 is TGTGCCAGCACCCCAACGGGGTCAAGAGGCTTCACCAACTATGGCTACACCTTC.

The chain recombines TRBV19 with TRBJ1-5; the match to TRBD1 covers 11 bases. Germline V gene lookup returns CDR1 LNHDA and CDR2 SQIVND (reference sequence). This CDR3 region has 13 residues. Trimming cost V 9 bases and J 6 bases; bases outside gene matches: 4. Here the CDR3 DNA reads TGTGCCAGCAGGACAGGGGGCAGTCAGCCCCAGCATTTT. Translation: CASRTGGSQPQHF.

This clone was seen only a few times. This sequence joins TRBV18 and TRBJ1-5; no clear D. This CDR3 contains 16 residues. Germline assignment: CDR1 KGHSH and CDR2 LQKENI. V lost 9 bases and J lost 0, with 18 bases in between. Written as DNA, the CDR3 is TGTGCCAGTCGGGGTGATGCGGCGGGTAGCAATCAGCCCCAGCATTTT. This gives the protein CASRGDAAGSNQPQHF. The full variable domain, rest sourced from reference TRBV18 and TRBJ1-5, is NAGVMQNPRHLVRRRGQEARLRCSPMKGHSHVYWYRQLPEEGLKFMVYLQKENIIDESGMPKERFSAEFPKEGPSILRIQQVVRGDSAAYFCASRGDAAGSNQPQHFGDGTRLSIL.